These 17 T cell receptor beta chains were sequenced from one sample in a study of cytomegalovirus exposure and HLA in healthy donors. Both 60 Vbeta primers and 13 Jbeta primers went into the PCR. Repertoires were generated with immunoSEQ multiplex PCR, while TCRdb's copy carries only in-frame clones and drops some. The table shows around 150,000 clones, with roughly 80% occurring only once. Sequencing input: PBMCs. These TCRs come from a man younger than 45 in good health and CMV-seronegative.

This chain uses TRBV19 with TRBJ1-2, with D tentatively TRBD1 (6 bases). Deletions cut 2 bases from V and 8 bases from J, with 12 bases between. Germline V gives CDR1 LNHDA, CDR2 SQIVND (reference sequence). The CDR3 has 13 residues. Written as DNA, the CDR3 is TGTGCCAGTAGTATACAGGGGCTGAGAGGCTACACCTTC. Translated: CASSIQGLRGYTF.

A few counts support this clone. The chain links TRBV9 to TRBJ1-5, with D hard to call. Trimming took 1 base from V and 9 from J, leaving 11 bases between them. CDR1 SGDLS and CDR2 YYNGEE come from the germline V gene. The CDR3 is 13 amino acids. CDR3 DNA: TGTGCCAGCAGCGTAACGTACGCGCCGCCCCAGCATTTT. Translated: CASSVTYAPPQHF. Supplemented by reference TRBV9 and TRBJ1-5, the full variable domain reads DSGVTQTPKHLITATGQRVTLRCSPRSGDLSVYWYQQSLDQGLQFLIQYYNGEERAKGNILERFSAQQFPDLHSELNLSSLELGDSALYFCASSVTYAPPQHFGDGTRLSIL.

The chain links TRBV28 to TRBJ1-4; weak D call: TRBD1 (5 bases). Germline-derived CDR1 and CDR2 are MDHEN and SYDVKM. With 1 base removed from V and 10 bases from J, the gap between germline ends came to 16 bases. The CDR3 spans 15 residues. Written as DNA, the CDR3 is TGTGCCAGCAGTTTATCCATCAGGCAGGGAAGAAAACTGTTTTTT. Translation gives CASSLSIRQGRKLFF.

CDR3 sequence reads: CASSLWQGARGNQPQHF. In nucleotides, the CDR3 is TGTGCCAGCAGTTTATGGCAAGGGGCGCGCGGCAATCAGCCCCAGCATTTT. The chain uses TRBV28 and TRBJ1-5; TRBD1 might be the D (5 bases). The V end was cut by 0 bases, the J end by 2 bases, with 14 bases between. The CDR3 has 17 residues. CDR1 and CDR2 from the germline V gene are MDHEN and SYDVKM.

This clone was observed a single time. This rearrangement joins TRBV27 to TRBJ2-4; 7 bases align to TRBD1. Germline V gives CDR1 MNHEY, CDR2 SMNVEV (reference sequence). This CDR3 is built from 15 residues. Trimming cost V 5 bases and J 4 bases; bases outside gene matches: 8. The CDR3 DNA sequence: TGTGCCAGCAGTGGGACCCCGGGACAGAAAAACATTCAGTACTTC. As protein: CASSGTPGQKNIQYF.

V and J are TRBV4-2 and TRBJ2-1; weak D call: TRBD1 (6 bases). Germline V gene data show CDR1 as LGHNA and CDR2 as YNFKEQ. Deletions cut 1 base from V and 14 bases from J, with 21 bases between. This CDR3 spans 15 amino acids. CDR3 loop: CASSQGQGLQLTEFF. The CDR3 DNA reads TGTGCCAGCAGCCAAGGGCAGGGGTTACAGTTGACCGAGTTCTTC.

The chain links TRBV28 to TRBJ2-1; 11 bases agree with TRBD2. V lost 3 bases to trimming and J lost 4 bases; unmatched junction nucleotides: 5. Germline V lookup: CDR1 MDHEN, CDR2 SYDVKM. The CDR3 totals 16 residues. The CDR3 DNA reads TGTGCCAGCAGTTTCCTAGCGGGAGGATGGTACAATGAGCAGTTCTTC. Translating it yields CASSFLAGGWYNEQFF.

This clone has just a few counts. The chain has TRBV2 and TRBJ2-5; 7 bases are a match to TRBD1. Germline V CDR1 and CDR2: SNHLY, FYNNEI. The CDR3 sequence is 14 residues long. With V trimmed by 6 bases and J by 2 bases, 6 bases remained unmatched. CDR3 in DNA: TGTGCCAGCAGGGGGGACAGAGGTCAAGAGACCCAGTACTTC. Protein sequence: CASRGDRGQETQYF.

The chain recombines TRBV5-1 with TRBJ2-6; 9 nucleotides match TRBD1. This CDR3 has 18 amino acids. V was clipped by 3 bases and J by 1 base; unmatched bases: 8. CDR1 SGHRS and CDR2 YFSETQ come from the germline V gene. Here the CDR3 DNA reads TGCGCCAGCAGCTCCCTCGGGACAGGGCGGTCTGGGGCCAACGTCCTGACTTTC. Its protein product is CASSSLGTGRSGANVLTF.

The chain recombines TRBV9 with TRBJ2-7; weak D call: TRBD1 (8 bases). This CDR3 comprises 15 residues. Trimming pared 4 bases from V and 1 base from J, leaving 15 bases between. Per the germline V gene, CDR1 is SGDLS and CDR2 is YYNGEE. CDR3 DNA sequence: TGTGCCAGCAGCCAGGGGGCGGGGGCTTCCTACGAGCAGTACTTC. Translating it yields CASSQGAGASYEQYF.

V usage is TRBV30 and J usage is TRBJ2-2, with TRBD2 identical over 8 bases. The CDR3 is made up of 14 amino acids. Germline V CDR1 and CDR2: GTSNPN, SVGIG (reference sequence). J lost 8 bases, V lost 2 bases, and 7 bases had no gene match. This chain's CDR3 is CAWSSAGGAGELFF. DNA of the CDR3: TGTGCCTGGAGTTCTGCGGGAGGCGCTGGGGAGCTGTTTTTT.

The chain employs TRBV9 and TRBJ1-2, with a weak D call TRBD1 (5 bases). Trimming cost V 5 bases and J 5 bases, with 13 bases left between them. Germline V gene sequence: CDR1 SGDLS, CDR2 YYNGEE. The CDR3 runs to 13 residues. In DNA, the CDR3 is TGTGCCAGCAGGGGGGGAGCGGTTTATGGCTACACCTTC. It specifies CASRGGAVYGYTF.

The chain employs TRBV18 and TRBJ1-4, with TRBD1 matching 7 bases. The CDR3 loop spans 14 amino acids. The germline V gene has CDR1 KGHSH and CDR2 LQKENI. Trimming took 5 bases from V and 7 from J; bases not matched to a gene: 7. CDR3 amino acids: CASSIRDRLEKLFF. As DNA, the CDR3 is TGTGCCAGCTCAATAAGGGACAGACTTGAAAAACTGTTTTTT.

CDR3 in amino acids: CSVENNSYEQYF. In nucleotides, the CDR3 is TGCAGCGTTGAAAACAACTCCTACGAGCAGTACTTC. The chain links TRBV29-1 to TRBJ2-7; unclear D gene. The V gene's germline CDR1 is SQVTM and CDR2 ANQGSEA. Trimming removed 2 bases from V and 0 bases from J, with 5 bases in between. The CDR3 runs to 12 residues.

This rearrangement joins TRBV28 to TRBJ1-4; D unresolved. The germline gives CDR1 MDHEN, CDR2 SYDVKM. V dropped 3 bases and J dropped 7 bases, with 12 bases sitting between them. The CDR3 length is 14 residues. The CDR3 region is CASSLIMNSEKLFF. CDR3 DNA sequence: TGTGCCAGCAGTTTGATTATGAATAGTGAAAAACTGTTTTTT.

This clone appeared a single time. The chain links TRBV4-1 to TRBJ1-4, with D possibly matching TRBD1 (6 bases). This CDR3 comprises 16 residues. Germline CDR1 is MGHRA and CDR2 is YSYEKL. V shed 3 bases and J shed 5 bases, with 16 bases lying between them. The CDR3 spells CASSHGAGGANEKLFF. For the CDR3, the DNA is TGCGCCAGCAGCCACGGAGCCGGGGGGGCGAATGAAAAACTGTTTTTT.

This sequence joins TRBV19 and TRBJ2-7; TRBD2 matches at 12 bases. J gave up 6 bases and V 3 bases, and 6 bases lay outside the gene matches. CDR1 is LNHDA, CDR2 SQIVND, per germline (reference sequence). This CDR3 is 15 amino acids long. The CDR3 bases are TGTGCCAGTAGTATGCTAGCGGGAGGGCCCGTCGAGCAGTACTTC. Residues: CASSMLAGGPVEQYF.